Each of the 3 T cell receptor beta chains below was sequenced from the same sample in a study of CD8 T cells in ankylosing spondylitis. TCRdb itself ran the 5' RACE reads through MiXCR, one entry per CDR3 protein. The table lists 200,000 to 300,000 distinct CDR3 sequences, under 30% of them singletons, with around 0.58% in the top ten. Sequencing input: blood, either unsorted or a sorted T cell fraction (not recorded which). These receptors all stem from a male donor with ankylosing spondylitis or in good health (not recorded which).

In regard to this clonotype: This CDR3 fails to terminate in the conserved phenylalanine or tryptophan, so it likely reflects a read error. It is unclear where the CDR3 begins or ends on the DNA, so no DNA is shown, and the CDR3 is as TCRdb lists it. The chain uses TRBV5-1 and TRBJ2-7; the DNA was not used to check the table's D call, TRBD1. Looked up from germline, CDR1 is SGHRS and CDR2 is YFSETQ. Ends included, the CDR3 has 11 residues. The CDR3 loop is CASSLNFQGVI.

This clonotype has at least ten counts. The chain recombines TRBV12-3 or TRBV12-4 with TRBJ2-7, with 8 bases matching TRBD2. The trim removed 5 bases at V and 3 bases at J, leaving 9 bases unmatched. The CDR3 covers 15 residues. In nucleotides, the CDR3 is TGTGCCAGCAGTCCACGGACTAGCCCGAGCTACGAGCAGTACTTC. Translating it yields CASSPRTSPSYEQYF.

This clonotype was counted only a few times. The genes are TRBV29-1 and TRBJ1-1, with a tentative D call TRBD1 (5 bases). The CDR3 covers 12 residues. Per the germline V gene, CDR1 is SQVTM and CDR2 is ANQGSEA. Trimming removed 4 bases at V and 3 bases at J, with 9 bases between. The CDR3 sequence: CSVAAGHTEAFF. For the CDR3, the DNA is TGCAGCGTTGCGGCAGGGCACACTGAAGCTTTCTTT.